Reported below is one TCR beta chain. These data come from a study of identical twins. TCRdb redid the calling of the 5' RACE reads with MiXCR, one entry per CDR3 protein. Counted here are about 470,000 distinct CDR3 sequences, roughly 26% occurring once; the ten biggest clones make up 2.5% to 3.5%. Per the germline V gene, CDR1 is SGHDT and CDR2 is YYEEEE. V lost 0 bases and J lost 9, with 13 bases in between. This CDR3 has 14 amino acids. Separately, the same data were catalogued under a study of T cells expressing NK-cell markers.

What was sequenced was CD4+ T cells sorted from blood. This TCR derives from a woman aged 18-29 years in good health. V usage is TRBV5-6 and J usage is TRBJ2-1; D not certain. Here the CDR3 reads CASSLAWSSGEQFF. CDR3 DNA: TGTGCCAGCAGCTTGGCTTGGTCCTCGGGTGAGCAGTTCTTC.